A selection of T cell receptor beta chains follows, all from one sample in a study of shared clonotypes between healthy human individuals. Clones were sequenced by immunoSEQ multiplex PCR, and TCRdb holds only the in-frame ones, with some missing. The sample contains more than 2,000,000 clones, roughly nine tenths of which appear only once. The sample comprised naive CD4+ T cells sorted from blood. The receptor set was obtained from a man younger than 35 in good health. CDR3s include the opening cysteine and the closing phenylalanine or tryptophan. D genes are given only for firm matches. The listing skips clone size in some rows; elsewhere it reads once, few, many or a size class.

>.|.|TRBV19|TRBJ2-1
CASRKGFYNEQFF
TGTGCCAGTAGGAAGGGCTTCTACAATGAGCAGTTCTTC
>.|.|TRBV5-6|TRBJ2-7
CASSLEGLYEQYF
TGTGCCAGCAGCTTGGAGGGACTCTACGAGCAGTACTTC
>.|.|TRBV13|TRBJ1-4
CASSKAGANEKLFF
TGTGCCAGCAGCAAGGCCGGGGCTAATGAAAAACTGTTTTTT
>.|.|TRBV6-1|TRBJ1-2
CASSEVENYGYTF
TGTGCCAGCAGTGAAGTAGAGAACTATGGCTACACCTTC
>.|.|TRBV19|TRBJ2-3
CASSMLLGLTDTQYF
TGTGCCAGTAGTATGCTGCTGGGACTCACAGATACGCAGTATTTT
>.|.|TRBV30|TRBJ1-1
CARSQGFAEAFF
TGTGCCCGGAGTCAGGGTTTCGCTGAAGCTTTCTTT
>.|.|TRBV6-6|TRBJ2-2
CASTPGLANTGELFF
TGTGCCAGCACCCCAGGGTTAGCGAACACCGGGGAGCTGTTTTTT
>.|.|TRBV6-6|TRBJ1-4
CASSPLNEKLFF
TGTGCCAGCAGCCCTTTGAACGAAAAACTGTTTTTT
>TRBD2|once|TRBV11-2|TRBJ2-7
CASSLSLGSGGYEQYF
TGTGCCAGCAGCTTGTCACTCGGGTCGGGGGGTTACGAGCAGTACTTC
>.|once|TRBV7-7|TRBJ2-2
CASSLSYWEEGDTGELFF
TGTGCTAGCAGCTTATCATATTGGGAGGAGGGCGACACCGGGGAGCTGTTTTTT
>.|.|TRBV5-1|TRBJ2-3
CASSLRMESTDTQYF
TGCGCCAGCAGCTTGAGGATGGAATCCACAGATACGCAGTATTTT
>TRBD2|.|TRBV5-1|TRBJ2-7
CASSVGLAGYEQYF
TGCGCCAGCAGCGTGGGACTAGCGGGTTACGAGCAGTACTTC
>TRBD2|.|TRBV7-9|TRBJ2-1
CASRTTAGNYNEQFF
TGTGCCAGCAGGACCACAGCGGGAAATTATAATGAGCAGTTCTTC
>TRBD1|once|TRBV9|TRBJ2-2
CASSALDREAGELFF
TGTGCCAGCAGCGCCCTGGACAGGGAGGCCGGGGAGCTGTTTTTT
>.|.|TRBV9|TRBJ1-6
CASSVVGRDSPLHF
TGTGCCAGCAGCGTAGTCGGCAGGGATTCACCCCTCCACTTT
>TRBD1|.|TRBV18|TRBJ2-1
CASSHPGQGLYNEQFF
TGTGCCAGCTCACACCCGGGACAGGGGCTTTACAATGAGCAGTTCTTC
>.|.|TRBV18|TRBJ2-7
CASSPQNYEQYF
TGTGCCAGCTCACCACAGAACTACGAGCAGTACTTC
>.|.|TRBV30|TRBJ2-5
CAWMRWETQYF
TGTGCCTGGATGCGCTGGGAGACCCAGTACTTC
>TRBD2|once|TRBV30|TRBJ2-5
CAWGPRTSGDPAGYF
TGTGCCTGGGGGCCCAGGACTAGCGGGGACCCCGCCGGGTACTTC
>TRBD2|.|TRBV7-2|TRBJ2-1
CASSLGSLAGGNEQFF
TGTGCCAGCAGCTTAGGATCACTAGCGGGGGGGAATGAGCAGTTCTTC
>.|.|TRBV6-5|TRBJ2-7
CASSNGRAWYF
TGTGCCAGCAGCAACGGACGCGCATGGTACTTC
>TRBD2|.|TRBV6-1|TRBJ2-1
CASSVAGGYNEQFF
TGTGCCAGCAGTGTAGCGGGGGGATACAATGAGCAGTTCTTC
>TRBD1|.|TRBV30|TRBJ1-5
CAWGAGTGGVQPQHF
TGTGCCTGGGGGGCAGGGACAGGGGGCGTTCAGCCCCAGCATTTT
>.|.|TRBV7-9|TRBJ1-2
CASSLAGTYGYTF
TGTGCCAGCAGCTTAGCTGGGACCTATGGCTACACCTTC
>.|.|TRBV7-9|TRBJ1-5
CASSTSDGYNQPQHF
TGTGCCAGCAGCACGTCGGACGGTTACAATCAGCCCCAGCATTTT
>.|few|TRBV5-4|TRBJ1-3
CASSRSHSGNTIYF
TGTGCCAGCAGCCGAAGTCACTCTGGAAACACCATATATTTT
>.|.|TRBV15|TRBJ2-7
CATSREQGGSYEQYF
TGTGCCACCAGCAGAGAGCAGGGGGGTTCCTACGAGCAGTACTTC
>TRBD1|.|TRBV27|TRBJ2-7
CASSLYALNDRGSYEQYF
TGTGCCAGCAGTTTATACGCCTTAAACGACAGGGGATCCTACGAGCAGTACTTC
>.|.|TRBV6-5|TRBJ1-2
CASSTFGGLYGYTF
TGTGCCAGCTCCACCTTTGGGGGACTATATGGCTACACCTTC
>.|.|TRBV4-2|TRBJ1-6
CASSQDLPGTANSPLHF
TGTGCCAGCAGCCAAGATCTCCCCGGGACGGCTAATTCACCCCTCCACTTT
>.|.|TRBV6-1|TRBJ2-1
CASSAQVSYNEQFF
TGTGCCAGCAGCGCACAGGTTTCCTACAATGAGCAGTTCTTC